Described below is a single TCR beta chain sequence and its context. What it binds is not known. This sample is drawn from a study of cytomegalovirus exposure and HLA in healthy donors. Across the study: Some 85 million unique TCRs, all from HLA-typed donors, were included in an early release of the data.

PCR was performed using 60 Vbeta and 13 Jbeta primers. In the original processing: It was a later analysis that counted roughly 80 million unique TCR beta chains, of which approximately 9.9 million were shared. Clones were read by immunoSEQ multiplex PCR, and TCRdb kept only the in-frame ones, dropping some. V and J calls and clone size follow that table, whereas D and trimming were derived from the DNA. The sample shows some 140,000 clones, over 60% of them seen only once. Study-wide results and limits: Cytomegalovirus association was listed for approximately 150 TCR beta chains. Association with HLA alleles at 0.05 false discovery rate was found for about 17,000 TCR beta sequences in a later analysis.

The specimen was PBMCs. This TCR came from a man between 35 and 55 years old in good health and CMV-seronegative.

The CDR3 nucleotides are TGCGCCAGCAGACCGGGGGAGGGACTAGCGTCTTCAGAGACCCAGTACTTC. Its protein product is CASRPGEGLASSETQYF. The genes are TRBV5-1 and TRBJ2-5, with 10 positions matching TRBD2. V shed 5 bases and J 4 bases; nucleotides not matched to a gene: 14. The germline V gene encodes CDR1 SGHRS and CDR2 YFSETQ. The CDR3 spans 17 residues.